This T cell receptor beta chain was captured in a study of Ad26.COV2.S vaccination and SARS-CoV-2 variants (dated by TCRdb to 2020 to 2022). Concerning the study at large: Donors in the vaccine arm were drawn from COV1001, a multicentre, randomized, double-blind, placebo-controlled phase I-IIa trial testing Ad26.COV2.S in healthy adults. Sequencing of the TCRbeta repertoire served to evaluate the specificity and breadth of SARS-CoV-2-reactive T cell receptors following Ad26.COV2.S vaccination. The TCR-sequenced set comprised approximately 30 samples: approximately 19 Ad26.COV2.S vaccine recipients, 5 placebo recipients and 8 SARS-CoV-2 convalescent individuals. Throughout the experiments and outcome assessment, investigators stayed blinded to trial group allocation. Ad26.COV2.S was given intramuscularly at 5x10^10 or 1x10^11 viral particles, as a single shot or as two shots 56 days apart. Participants in the trial were split at random into five groups of five each, receiving low-dose or high-dose Ad26.COV2.S once or twice, or else placebo on both occasions.

The sample's treatment or condition label, decoded: some 19 received Ad26.COV2.S at low or high dose, single or two shots; roughly five received placebo; per-sample allocation not given. For vaccine and placebo recipients, the sequenced repertoires came from samples collected on day 63 after the first injection. Cohort 1b enrolled 25 adults aged 18-55 years at a single site in Boston, USA, between 29 July and 7 August 2020. Ad26.COV2.S was a replication-incompetent adenovirus type 26 vector expressing a prefusion-stabilized SARS-CoV-2 spike protein from the original Wuhan strain. What the study reported, not specific to this receptor: The study lacked the statistical power to compare responses across vaccine doses or regimens. The authors noted that the TCR breadth and depth analyses may have underestimated total T cell responses. Spike-specific TCR breadth was higher in Ad26.COV2.S recipients than in placebo recipients (P = 0.0014). Comparable non-spike TCR breadth was observed between vaccine and placebo recipients, consistent with only spike being contained in the vaccine. After vaccination, spike-specific CD8+ and CD4+ T cell responses were reported to show substantial breadth.

The germline V gene gives CDR1 as SGHDN and CDR2 as FVKESK. V and J lose 1 base and 2 bases, and a span of 15 bases separates them. The CDR3 sequence holds 16 residues, the cysteine and phenylalanine included. The retained sequence is limited to the CDR3, 48 bases, with the frame set at the first base. The immunoSEQ Assay was the method used to sequence TCRbeta CDR3 regions. After extraction, genomic DNA underwent amplification by bias-controlled multiplex PCR, followed by high-throughput sequencing. For the original study's pipeline: To quantify the absolute abundance of every unique TCRbeta CDR3 region, sequences were collapsed and filtered. T cell fraction was estimated by normalizing TCRbeta template counts to usable DNA, which was measured by amplifying reference genes present in all nucleated cells. Repertoire TCRs were annotated as SARS-CoV-2-specific by exact matching of V gene, CDR3 amino acid sequence and J gene to a known reactive TCR set. The reference SARS-CoV-2 TCR set was derived from MIRA and filtered for enrichment in COVID-19-positive ImmuneCODE repertoires, a step that removed public or cross-reactive TCRs. Based on the MIRA antigens, annotated TCRs were further analysed at the level of specific ORF or position within ORF. Depth was the summed frequency of annotated unique rearrangements, while breadth was defined as annotated unique rearrangements over total unique productive rearrangements. Group comparisons of TCR breadth used two-sided Wilcoxon rank-sum tests. Held by TCRdb, this immuneACCESS table contains in-frame sequences only and omits some clones. Under half of the omission traces to an unresolved V gene where checked; the cause of the rest is unknown. That table furnishes V, J and clone size, whereas the DNA furnished D and trimming. In this sample the table shows some 450,000 clones, about 92% of which occur a single time. Clones ranked in the top ten supply more than 3.5% of the sample.

Regarding this clone: The clone's antigen remains unknown. There are no base qualities to consult, and no much larger clone falls within one base.

The receptor comes from a person between 18 and 65 years old who received the Ad26.COV2.S COVID-19 vaccine or a placebo. The sequenced sample was peripheral blood, obtained in a trial of Ad26.COV2.S vaccine versus placebo. The chain is encoded by TRBV14 joined to TRBJ2-7; the D gene is perhaps TRBD1 or TRBD2, each of them matching over 5 bases. CDR3 reads: CASSQVQGEGTYEQYF. The nucleotide sequence reads as follows: TGTGCCAGCAGCCAAGTCCAGGGTGAGGGGACCTACGAGCAGTACTTC.